This T cell receptor (beta chain) was obtained from a study of glioma-infiltrating T cells. Germline V CDR1 and CDR2: SGHTA, FQGNSA. Trimming took 5 bases from V and 0 from J; bases not matched to a gene: 1. CDR3 length: 14 residues. This clonotype was detected many times. Using RNA template, CDR3s of TCR alpha and beta were amplified with iRepertoire arm-PCR. MiXCR, run by TCRdb on the multiplex PCR reads, gives a single entry per CDR3 protein. The sample holds approximately 130,000 distinct CDR3 sequences, more than 20% seen once. The gene calls are TRBV7-2 and TRBJ2-3; TRBD1 matches at 8 bases. Sample: glioma tissue, nonneoplastic brain tissue, or PBMCs (not recorded which). The sequence was obtained from a human donor with low-grade glioma or glioblastoma, undergoing nonglioma brain surgery, or in good health (not recorded which). Here the CDR3 reads CASSGDRSTDTQYF. In DNA, the CDR3 is TGTGCCAGCAGCGGGGACAGGAGCACAGATACGCAGTATTTT. Drawing the rest from reference TRBV7-2 and TRBJ2-3, the complete variable domain is GAGVSQSPSNKVTEKGKDVELRCDPISGHTALYWYRQSLGQGLEFLIYFQGNSAPDKSGLPSDRFSAERTGGSVSTLTIQRTQQEDSAVYLCASSGDRSTDTQYFGPGTRLTVL.